This T cell receptor (beta chain) was obtained from a study of T cells in localized non-small cell lung cancer. As regards this clone: As yet, its antigen is unknown.

CDR1 and CDR2 (germline): SNHLY, FYNNEI. The CDR3 is 13 amino acids. The ends were cut back, 2 bases at V and 7 bases at J, with 11 bases in the middle. Study-wide results and caveats: Prolonged overall survival went with higher T cell density in the blood. The highest T cell clonality was in uninvolved adjacent lung, above tumor. Only one tumor region was sequenced, so heterogeneity remains possible. Median detection of top 100 tumor clones in adjacent lung was about 60 clones.

TCRdb's copy holds only in-frame clones and misses some; the assay was immunoSEQ multiplex PCR. In the table there are around 25,000 clones, approximately 84% of which are singletons. The TCR originated in a male donor aged 60 or over with stage II squamous cell lung carcinoma. The starting material was peripheral blood, obtained before any cancer treatment. The chain combines TRBV2 with TRBJ1-2; possibly TRBD1 for D (6 bases). CDR3 sequence (DNA): TGTGCCAGCAGTGAATCACAGGGTGGTGGCTACACCTTC. Translation gives CASSESQGGGYTF.